This T cell receptor beta chain emerged from a study of CD8 T cells in ankylosing spondylitis. Regarding the study as a whole: There was reportedly significant enrichment of clones that were disease-linked in matched ankylosing spondylitis synovial fluid. Some motif variants were previously reported in reactive arthritis synovial fluid and blood. Blood of patients with ankylosing spondylitis appeared to be characterized by a TCR beta motif of several highly homologous variants.

In germline, CDR1 is MGHDK, CDR2 SYGVNS. Losses at the gene ends were 3 bases for V and 5 bases for J; bases not matched to a gene: 9. CDR3 length equals 15 residues. Quantitative 5'-RACE with molecular barcodes was used to make the TCR beta libraries. MiXCR, applied by TCRdb to the 5' RACE reads, yields one record per CDR3 protein. The sample has roughly 470,000 distinct CDR3 sequences, about 24% seen once; the top ten hold roughly 0.8%. This clonotype was counted between two and nine times. Its antigen is not identified. This clonotype was sampled from a male donor with ankylosing spondylitis. Sequencing was performed on blood, either unsorted or a sorted T cell fraction (not recorded which). The chain recombines TRBV25-1 with TRBJ1-2, with 7 bases fitting TRBD1. The CDR3 DNA is TGTGCCAGCAGTGACCCGGACAGGCCGCCTTATGGCTACACCTTC. Translation: CASSDPDRPPYGYTF.